These T cell receptor beta chains were read from a single sample in a study of CD8 T cells in Susac syndrome. TCRdb processed the immunoSEQ multiplex PCR reads anew with MiXCR; each CDR3 protein has one entry. In the table there are about 120,000 distinct CDR3 sequences, roughly 95% of which are singletons. Input material: CD4+ T cells from PBMCs. Every receptor here comes from a human donor with Susac syndrome. Each CDR3 is given without its conserved first and last residue. Each record gives: V gene, clone size, CDR3 protein. The listing skips clone size in some rows; elsewhere it reads once, few, many or a size class.

v_call: TRBV29-1
clone_size: .
cdr3_aa: SVALRENPYEQY

v_call: TRBV24-1
clone_size: .
cdr3_aa: ATSDPGQADEQF

v_call: TRBV5-1
clone_size: few
cdr3_aa: ASSLGDSSNIQY

v_call: TRBV20-1
clone_size: .
cdr3_aa: SADWTSGRGITEQF

v_call: TRBV30
clone_size: .
cdr3_aa: AWRAGVEQPQH

v_call: TRBV6-1
clone_size: .
cdr3_aa: ASSKSGTWRTDTQY

v_call: TRBV3-1
clone_size: .
cdr3_aa: ASSLSKGEQF

v_call: TRBV18
clone_size: .
cdr3_aa: ASSHGLSYEQY

v_call: TRBV7-6
clone_size: .
cdr3_aa: ASSLGDRGLRNTEAF

v_call: TRBV30
clone_size: .
cdr3_aa: AWSAGLNTEAF

v_call: TRBV15
clone_size: .
cdr3_aa: ATSGGQTSSTDTQY

v_call: TRBV7-9
clone_size: .
cdr3_aa: ASQWTGGEKLF

v_call: TRBV30
clone_size: .
cdr3_aa: AWDRAGLQETQY

v_call: TRBV19
clone_size: once
cdr3_aa: ASSVGQAVGEKLF

v_call: TRBV7-2
clone_size: .
cdr3_aa: ASSLGREFDEQF

v_call: TRBV6-5
clone_size: .
cdr3_aa: ASRSGSSYEQY

v_call: TRBV20-1
clone_size: .
cdr3_aa: SAPPGQVVGYT

v_call: TRBV18
clone_size: .
cdr3_aa: ASSVSGQGKNEQY

v_call: TRBV5-1
clone_size: .
cdr3_aa: ASSGSGADTQY

v_call: TRBV6-2/TRBV6-3
clone_size: .
cdr3_aa: ASGIAGAGYNEQF

v_call: TRBV20-1
clone_size: .
cdr3_aa: SAAGSTNEKLF

v_call: TRBV15
clone_size: .
cdr3_aa: ATSRDTHRSQY

v_call: TRBV20-1
clone_size: .
cdr3_aa: SAIITSRSYNEQF

v_call: TRBV11-2
clone_size: .
cdr3_aa: ASSLNGRGPQY

v_call: TRBV6-6
clone_size: .
cdr3_aa: ASSPELSNQPQH

v_call: TRBV12-3/TRBV12-4
clone_size: .
cdr3_aa: ASSLEDRGSNQPQH

v_call: TRBV11-2
clone_size: .
cdr3_aa: ASSRGWQTVGVIRGTEAF

v_call: TRBV20-1
clone_size: .
cdr3_aa: SARDRIIGYGYT

v_call: TRBV27
clone_size: .
cdr3_aa: ASSYRGTRENIQY

v_call: TRBV20-1
clone_size: .
cdr3_aa: SARDMRASRETQY

v_call: TRBV30
clone_size: .
cdr3_aa: AWSVQGQGGYT

v_call: TRBV7-9
clone_size: .
cdr3_aa: ASSFPAPTNEKLF

v_call: TRBV19
clone_size: .
cdr3_aa: ASSIWGNGYT